Following are 23 T cell receptor beta chains from one sample sequenced in a study of cytomegalovirus exposure and HLA in healthy donors. Clones were sequenced by immunoSEQ multiplex PCR, and TCRdb holds only the in-frame ones, with some missing. The data contain around 300,000 clones, about 86% of them singletons. Specimen: PBMCs. Receptors originate from a young woman in good health and CMV-seronegative.

The J gene is TRBJ2-5, the V gene TRBV6-5; weak D call: TRBD2 (5 bases). V dropped 5 bases and J dropped 1 base, with 11 bases sitting between them. Germline-derived CDR1 and CDR2 are MNHEY and SVGAGI. This CDR3 contains 14 residues. The CDR3 coding sequence is TGTGCCAGCAGTCAGGTACGGGGCCAAGAGACCCAGTACTTC. Its translation: CASSQVRGQETQYF.

The genes are TRBV5-1 and TRBJ2-7, with 9 nucleotides matching TRBD1. This CDR3 has 14 residues. CDR1 and CDR2 (germline): SGHRS, YFSETQ. J was trimmed by 3 bases and V by 3 bases; bases with no gene match: 4. CDR3 coding DNA: TGCGCCAGCAGCTCTTCGGGACAGGGCTACGAGCAGTACTTC. This codes for CASSSSGQGYEQYF.

The genes are TRBV9 and TRBJ2-3; 8 nucleotides line up with TRBD1. The CDR3 is made up of 15 amino acids. Unmatched junction bases numbered 7, after V lost 2 bases and J lost 5 bases. Germline CDR1 SGDLS, CDR2 YYNGEE. CDR3 sequence (DNA): TGTGCCAGCAGCGTTAAAACAGGGGGGCAAGATACGCAGTATTTT. As protein: CASSVKTGGQDTQYF. Combining the CDR3 with reference TRBV9 and TRBJ2-3 gives the whole variable domain DSGVTQTPKHLITATGQRVTLRCSPRSGDLSVYWYQQSLDQGLQFLIQYYNGEERAKGNILERFSAQQFPDLHSELNLSSLELGDSALYFCASSVKTGGQDTQYFGPGTRLTVL.

The chain couples TRBV27 to TRBJ2-7; possible D gene TRBD2, 7 bases. V was cut by 2 bases and J by 2 bases, with 13 bases left in between. Germline lookup yields CDR1 MNHEY and CDR2 SMNVEV (reference sequence). The CDR3 has 15 residues. The CDR3 region is CASSLLRGGPYEQYF. The CDR3 region has the DNA TGTGCCAGCAGTTTACTAAGGGGGGGGCCCTACGAGCAGTACTTC.

CDR3 DNA: TGTGCCAGTAGTCCCGAGGTAACAGATACGCAGTATTTT. Translated, it gives CASSPEVTDTQYF. This chain joins TRBV19 and TRBJ2-3; D unresolved. This CDR3 spans 13 amino acids. Germline V lookup: CDR1 LNHDA, CDR2 SQIVND (reference sequence). Trimming shortened V by 5 bases and J by 3 bases, and 9 bases separated the two germline ends.

The rearrangement joins TRBV28 to TRBJ2-7, with 10 bases fitting TRBD1. V was clipped by 6 bases and J by 5 bases; unmatched bases: 7. The CDR3 contains 14 residues. Germline CDR1 reads MDHEN; CDR2 reads SYDVKM. The DNA for the CDR3 is TGTGCCAGCAGCGGACCGGGACAGGGGAACGAGCAGTACTTC. Its protein product is CASSGPGQGNEQYF.

The rearrangement joins TRBV23-1 to TRBJ2-7; TRBD2 is a possible D gene (5 bases). TRBV23-1 is recorded as an ORF, its role being uncertain. The CDR3 runs to 16 residues. V lost 2 bases and J 3 bases, leaving 17 bases between the germline ends. CDR3 region: CASSQDPLERYYEQYF. CDR3 DNA sequence: TGCGCCAGCAGTCAAGACCCCCTCGAGCGGTACTACGAGCAGTACTTC.

V usage is TRBV5-1 and J usage is TRBJ2-1; 16 nucleotides agree with TRBD2. The junction had 8 bases not matched to a gene; V was cut back by 4 bases and J by 7 bases. CDR1 and CDR2 (germline): SGHRS, YFSETQ. This CDR3 contains 17 residues. The CDR3 is CASSPNPGLAGGNEQFF. CDR3 sequence (DNA): TGCGCCAGCAGCCCGAACCCGGGACTAGCGGGAGGGAATGAGCAGTTCTTC.

V and J are TRBV10-3 and TRBJ2-1; TRBD1 might be the D (6 bases). Looked up from germline, CDR1 is ENHRY and CDR2 is SYGVKD. The CDR3 has 14 amino acids. Trimming left V 4 bases short and J 14 bases short, with 21 bases between. CDR3 sequence (DNA): TGTGCCATCAGTGGACAGGTAGACCCATCTTTGGAGTTCTTC. This gives the protein CAISGQVDPSLEFF.

This rearrangement joins TRBV7-9 to TRBJ2-2; D unclear. The CDR3 length is 16 residues. V lost 1 base and J lost 4, with 13 bases in between. Germline V gene sequence: CDR1 SEHNR, CDR2 FQNEAQ (reference sequence). The CDR3 is CASSLVLNGLTGELFF. DNA of the CDR3: TGTGCCAGCAGCTTAGTATTGAATGGGCTCACCGGGGAGCTGTTTTTT. The entire variable domain, with the rest obtained from reference TRBV7-9 and TRBJ2-2, is as follows: DTGVSQNPRHKITKRGQNVTFRCDPISEHNRLYWYRQTLGQGPEFLTYFQNEAQLEKSRLLSDRFSAERPKGSFSTLEIQRTEQGDSAMYLCASSLVLNGLTGELFFGEGSRLTVL.

The chain employs TRBV7-2 and TRBJ2-3; 10 bases match TRBD2. Trimming removed 2 bases from V and 3 bases from J; junction bases left unmatched: 2. The length of the CDR3 is 15 residues. CDR1 is SGHTA, CDR2 FQGNSA, per germline. The CDR3 reads CASSLIAGGTDTQYF. Written as DNA, the CDR3 is TGTGCCAGCAGCTTAATAGCGGGAGGTACAGATACGCAGTATTTT. Drawing the rest from reference TRBV7-2 and TRBJ2-3, the complete variable domain is GAGVSQSPSNKVTEKGKDVELRCDPISGHTALYWYRQSLGQGLEFLIYFQGNSAPDKSGLPSDRFSAERTGGSVSTLTIQRTQQEDSAVYLCASSLIAGGTDTQYFGPGTRLTVL.

V usage is TRBV5-6 and J usage is TRBJ1-2; 9 bases match TRBD1. With V trimmed by 0 bases and J by 6 bases, 15 bases remained unmatched. The germline V gene has CDR1 SGHDT and CDR2 YYEEEE. The CDR3 has 18 residues. This CDR3 is CASSLAWAGTGRADGYTF. CDR3 DNA: TGTGCCAGCAGCTTGGCGTGGGCCGGGACAGGGCGAGCGGATGGCTACACCTTC.

The J gene is TRBJ2-5, the V gene TRBV5-4, with TRBD2 matching over 9 bases. TRBJ2-7 matches the DNA end more closely, so the J call is doubtful. Germline V gene data show CDR1 as SGHNT and CDR2 as YYREEE (reference sequence). The CDR3 runs 14 residues. This chain's CDR3 is CASSFSSGSHEQYF. The CDR3 bases are TGTGCCAGCAGCTTTAGTAGCGGGAGTCACGAGCAGTACTTC.

The chain carries TRBV7-9 and TRBJ1-1; D remains unclear. CDR1 is SEHNR and CDR2 is FQNEAQ in the germline V gene (reference sequence). With 3 bases removed from V and 3 bases from J, the gap between germline ends came to 8 bases. The CDR3 has 13 residues. The CDR3 DNA follows: TGTGCCAGCAGCTTTTTTGAGGACACTGAAGCTTTCTTT. Translation: CASSFFEDTEAFF.

This chain connects TRBV6-5 to TRBJ1-3, with D tentatively TRBD1 (5 bases). This CDR3 spans 15 amino acids. Per the germline V gene, CDR1 is MNHEY and CDR2 is SVGAGI. V lost 4 bases, J lost 2 bases, and 12 bases lay in between. CDR3 sequence: CASSSGQNPGNTIYF. The CDR3 DNA follows: TGTGCCAGCAGTTCAGGACAAAACCCTGGAAACACCATATATTTT.

This chain links TRBV5-1 with TRBJ1-1; tentatively, D is TRBD1 (5 bases). The V gene lost 6 bases and the J gene lost 0 bases, with 9 bases spanning the gap. This CDR3 region has 13 residues. Germline V CDR1 and CDR2: SGHRS, YFSETQ. The CDR3 DNA sequence: TGCGCCAGCAATGGGGGGTTGAACACTGAAGCTTTCTTT. This encodes CASNGGLNTEAFF.

The CDR3 DNA sequence: TGCGCCAGCAGCCAAGGGGGTACTAGCGGTTCCTACGAGCAGTACTTC. Protein sequence: CASSQGGTSGSYEQYF. This chain uses TRBV4-1 with TRBJ2-7, with TRBD2 matching 8 bases. The junction had 6 bases not matched to a gene; V was cut back by 1 base and J by 1 base. The CDR3 runs 16 residues. CDR1 and CDR2 (germline): MGHRA, YSYEKL.

The V call is TRBV7-6, the J call TRBJ2-5; 8 bases map to TRBD1. CDR1 and CDR2 from the germline V gene are SGHVS and FNYEAQ. The CDR3 runs 16 residues. The trim removed 2 bases at V and 1 base at J, leaving 6 bases unmatched. CDR3 in DNA: TGTGCCAGCAGCTTATTCGGGACAGGTAGCCAAGAGACCCAGTACTTC. Translation: CASSLFGTGSQETQYF.

The V and J genes are TRBV7-7 and TRBJ2-5; 8 nucleotides agree with TRBD1. CDR1 and CDR2 (germline): SSHAT, FNYEAQ (reference sequence). CDR3 length equals 17 residues. With 4 bases clipped from V and 2 bases from J, the junction kept 12 bases outside the gene matches. The CDR3 sequence: CASSSNPRTGTQETQYF. The CDR3 DNA follows: TGTGCCAGCAGCTCTAACCCCAGGACAGGGACTCAAGAGACCCAGTACTTC.

This chain links TRBV28 with TRBJ2-1; D perhaps matches TRBD1 (5 bases). V was trimmed by 3 bases and J by 7 bases, leaving 13 bases between them. Looked up from germline, CDR1 is MDHEN and CDR2 is SYDVKM. The CDR3 spans 14 residues. Here the CDR3 reads CASSLVGEWNEQFF. CDR3 nucleotide sequence: TGTGCCAGCAGTTTGGTAGGGGAATGGAATGAGCAGTTCTTC.

The V call is TRBV7-2, the J call TRBJ1-5; 7 nucleotides agree with TRBD1. The germline V gene encodes CDR1 SGHTA and CDR2 FQGNSA. J gave up 1 base and V 1 base, and 13 bases lay outside the gene matches. The CDR3 covers 19 residues. This chain's CDR3 is CASSLGRPGGLLSNQPQHF. The CDR3, as DNA: TGTGCCAGCAGCTTAGGGCGACCAGGGGGATTGTTAAGCAATCAGCCCCAGCATTTT.

The gene calls are TRBV5-6 and TRBJ2-3; the match to TRBD1 covers 8 bases. In germline, CDR1 is SGHDT, CDR2 YYEEEE. V lost 4 bases, J lost 0 bases, and 4 bases stayed unmatched. This CDR3 has 15 residues. CDR3 DNA sequence: TGTGCCAGCAGCGTGGGACAGGTGAGCACAGATACGCAGTATTTT. It translates to CASSVGQVSTDTQYF. Full variable domain (rest looked up from reference TRBV5-6 and TRBJ2-3): DAGVTQSPTHLIKTRGQQVTLRCSPKSGHDTVSWYQQALGQGPQFIFQYYEEEERQRGNFPDRFSGHQFPNYSSELNVNALLLGDSALYLCASSVGQVSTDTQYFGPGTRLTVL.

V usage is TRBV19 and J usage is TRBJ2-7; the D gene is possibly TRBD1 (5 bases). CDR1 is LNHDA and CDR2 is SQIVND in the germline V gene (reference sequence). V dropped 1 base and J dropped 6 bases, with 10 bases sitting between them. The CDR3 runs 13 residues. The DNA for the CDR3 is TGTGCCAGTAGTATAGGGGTTGGGGCCGAGCAGTACTTC. It yields the protein CASSIGVGAEQYF.